The sequence of this TCR beta chain was determined in a study of stem cell transplantation in POMP-related autoinflammatory disease. Study overall: Hypothesis: faulty thymoproteasomes impair CD8+ T-cell selection, skewing TRB repertoires.

Worth noting for this clone: Its antigen remains unidentified.

This table comes from immunoSEQ multiplex PCR, and its TCRdb copy is limited to in-frame clones, with some not included. The sample includes 7,500 or so clones, around 83% of them seen just once. Study-wide results and limits: Across all analyzed T-cell subsets, patients with PRAID tended toward reduced diversity and increased clonality. Patients with PRAID showed a restricted number of unique TRB V-J gene pairings.

Trimming removed 0 bases from V and 7 bases from J, with 14 bases in between. CDR3 length: 16 amino acids. Germline loops: CDR1 SGHNT, CDR2 YYREEE (reference sequence). The sequenced material came from a CXCR5-defined cell subset from PBMCs. The rearrangement joins TRBV5-4 to TRBJ1-6, with D possibly matching TRBD1 (5 bases). The clonotype was recovered from a human donor in good health. The CDR3 bases are TGTGCCAGCAGCTTGGGGACACCCAATTCAAATTCACCCCTCCACTTT. The encoded protein is CASSLGTPNSNSPLHF.